The TCR beta chain under discussion was sequenced for a study of blood T cell repertoires in COVID-19 (dated by TCRdb to between 2020 and 2021). Looking at the study overall: Collaborator samples came from the United States, Italy and Spain and covered acute and convalescent phases of COVID-19. The material from the prospective study consisted of cDNA or gDNA derived from T cells, B-cell-depleted T cells, or PBMCs. Subjects who had been exposed to COVID-19, were actively infected with it, or had recovered from it provided the deeply sampled blood TCRbeta repertoires that made up the dataset. The repertoires were released in a freely available public database meant as a resource for research on the immune response to SARS-CoV-2. The samples were drawn from the first 160 participants of the ongoing ImmuneRACE study and from 1,254 subjects provided by 6 global collaborators. Nearly every sample came with metadata listing a de-identified subject ID, COVID-19 status, age in years and sex. Where available, HLA class I and class II types were obtained from metadata supplied by the sample provider rather than from assay-based typing. Broader findings and caveats from the paper: The quantity of clinical and demographic metadata differed by source and by participant and was supplied without curation.

Whole blood was collected in K2EDTA tubes by collaborating institutions according to the institutions' own protocols. For TCRbeta analysis, collaborator samples were shipped as frozen whole blood, as isolated PBMCs, or as DNA extracted from either sample type. Spanning cysteine to phenylalanine, the CDR3 consists of 15 amino acids. Only the CDR3 DNA stays, 45 bases, in frame from base 1. The junction shows trimming of 1 base on V and 4 bases on J, plus 10 bases between the germline ends. CDR1 SEHNR and CDR2 FQNEAQ were looked up in the germline V gene (reference sequence). On this clone: Its cognate antigen has yet to be identified. It has no much larger one-base neighbor in the sample; base qualities were not kept.

TCRbeta CDR3 regions were amplified from genomic DNA by means of the immunoSEQ Assay, a bias-controlled multiplex PCR. For the original study's pipeline: The number of nucleated cells in each sample was estimated from the amplification of reference gene primers within the assay. To quantify the absolute abundance of each unique TCRbeta CDR3 rearrangement, sequence reads were collapsed and filtered. For each sample, productive Simpson clonality was calculated as the square root of Simpson's diversity index across productive rearrangements. TCRdb's version of the immuneACCESS table is confined to in-frame rearrangements and falls short of the full clone set. An unresolved V gene accounts for under half of the shortfall where checked; the remainder is of unknown origin. Clonal size and the V and J genes are those of that table, whereas D and trimming came from the DNA. The sample table lists about 280,000 clones, approximately 83% of them with a count of one. About 14% of the sample goes to the ten largest clones.

This chain joins TRBV7-9 to TRBJ2-2, with the D gene not confidently named. Sequenced: peripheral blood. The sequence was obtained from a human donor in a cohort sampled during active COVID-19. The bases are TGTGCCAGCAGCTTAGAGGCGGCTTTCACCGGGGAGCTGTTTTTT. Its coded protein is CASSLEAAFTGELFF.